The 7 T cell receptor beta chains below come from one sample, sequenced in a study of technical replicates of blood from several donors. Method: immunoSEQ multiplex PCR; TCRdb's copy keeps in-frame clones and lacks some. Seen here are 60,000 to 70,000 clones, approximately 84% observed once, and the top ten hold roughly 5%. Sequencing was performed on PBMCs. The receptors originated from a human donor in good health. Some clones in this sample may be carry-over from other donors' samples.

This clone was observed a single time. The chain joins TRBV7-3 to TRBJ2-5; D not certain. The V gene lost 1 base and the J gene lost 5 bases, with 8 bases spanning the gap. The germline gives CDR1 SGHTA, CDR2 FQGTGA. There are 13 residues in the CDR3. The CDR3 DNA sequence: TGTGCCAGCAGCTTAAGGGTCAGGGAGACCCAGTACTTC. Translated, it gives CASSLRVRETQYF.

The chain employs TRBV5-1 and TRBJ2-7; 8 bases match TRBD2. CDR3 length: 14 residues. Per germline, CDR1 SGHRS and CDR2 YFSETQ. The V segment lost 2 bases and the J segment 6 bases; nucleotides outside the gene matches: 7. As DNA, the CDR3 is TGCGCCAGCAGCTTAGCGGGGGCCGCCGGCGAGCAGTACTTC. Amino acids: CASSLAGAAGEQYF.

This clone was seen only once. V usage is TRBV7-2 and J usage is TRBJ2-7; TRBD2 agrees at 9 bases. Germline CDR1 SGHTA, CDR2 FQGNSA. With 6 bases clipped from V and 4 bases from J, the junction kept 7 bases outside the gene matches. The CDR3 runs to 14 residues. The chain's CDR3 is CASSRSGSSYEQYF. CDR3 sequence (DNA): TGTGCCAGCAGTCGTAGCGGGAGTTCGTACGAGCAGTACTTC.

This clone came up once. The CDR3 is CASTSEASGRNEQFF. CDR3 in DNA: TGTGCCAGCACGTCGGAGGCTAGCGGGAGAAATGAGCAGTTCTTC. V is TRBV13 and J is TRBJ2-1; the match to TRBD2 covers 10 bases. CDR1 and CDR2 (germline): PRHDT, FYEKMQ (reference sequence). The CDR3 length is 15 residues. With V trimmed by 7 bases and J by 7 bases, 10 bases remained unmatched.

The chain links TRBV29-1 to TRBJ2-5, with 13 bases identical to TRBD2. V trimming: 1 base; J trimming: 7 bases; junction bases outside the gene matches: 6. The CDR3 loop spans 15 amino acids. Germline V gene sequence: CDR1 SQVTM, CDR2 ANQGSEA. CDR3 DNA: TGCAGCGTTGAAGGGACTAGCGGGAGCATGGGGACCCAGTACTTC. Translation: CSVEGTSGSMGTQYF. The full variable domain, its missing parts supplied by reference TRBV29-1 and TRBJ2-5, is SAVISQKPSRDICQRGTSLTIQCQVDSQVTMMFWYRQQPGQSLTLIATANQGSEATYESGFVIDKFPISRPNLTFSTLTVSNMSPEDSSIYLCSVEGTSGSMGTQYFGPGTRLLVL.

This CDR3 reads CASSPGTDTQYF. DNA for the CDR3: TGTGCCAGCAGCCCGGGCACAGATACGCAGTATTTT. The V call is TRBV14, the J call TRBJ2-3; D is undetermined. Per germline, CDR1 SGHDN and CDR2 FVKESK. V was clipped by 4 bases and J by 1 base, with 3 bases between them. The CDR3 extends over 12 amino acids.

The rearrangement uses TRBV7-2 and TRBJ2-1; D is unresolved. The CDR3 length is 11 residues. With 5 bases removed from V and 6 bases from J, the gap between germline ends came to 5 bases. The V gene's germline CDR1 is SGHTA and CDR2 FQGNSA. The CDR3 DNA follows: TGTGCCAGCAGCCTACTCAATGAGCAGTTCTTC. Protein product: CASSLLNEQFF.